Following are 22 T cell receptor beta chains from one sample sequenced in a study of technical replicates of blood from four donors. Measured with immunoSEQ multiplex PCR; TCRdb has only the in-frame clones, and not every one. Found here are about 60,000 clones, approximately 86% of them singletons; the top ten hold about 5.1%. The sequenced sample consisted of PBMCs. Receptor source: a human donor in good health. Some clones in this sample may be carry-over from other donors' samples.

This sequence joins TRBV4-3 and TRBJ2-7; the D gene is possibly TRBD1 (5 bases). Trimming stripped 0 bases from V and 1 base from J, with 10 bases between. This CDR3 comprises 15 residues. Germline V gives CDR1 LGHNA, CDR2 YSLEER. The CDR3 reads CASSQETALSYEQYF. CDR3 nucleotides: TGCGCCAGCAGCCAAGAGACAGCACTGTCCTACGAGCAGTACTTC.

J is TRBJ1-3 and V is TRBV11-1, with D possibly TRBD1 on 6 matching bases. The length of the CDR3 is 15 residues. Germline V gives CDR1 SGHAT, CDR2 FQDESV (reference sequence). V was trimmed by 5 bases and J by 2 bases, leaving 13 bases between them. This CDR3 is CASSTSTGPGNTIYF. DNA for the CDR3: TGTGCCAGCAGCACTTCGACAGGACCTGGAAACACCATATATTTT.

The rearrangement joins TRBV5-1 to TRBJ2-5; D is unclear. CDR1 and CDR2 from the germline V gene are SGHRS and YFSETQ. The CDR3 totals 12 residues. V shed 4 bases and J shed 1 base, with 5 bases lying between them. CDR3 coding DNA: TGCGCCAGCAGCGCCAGCCAAGAGACCCAGTACTTC. Translation: CASSASQETQYF.

V is TRBV10-2 and J is TRBJ1-2; TRBD1 matches at 8 bases. Germline CDR1 WSHSY, CDR2 SAAADI. The CDR3 spans 13 residues. V shed 7 bases and J 3 bases; nucleotides not matched to a gene: 4. In nucleotides, the CDR3 is TGCGCCAGCAACAAGGACAGGGACTATGGCTACACCTTC. It encodes CASNKDRDYGYTF.

This chain connects TRBV9 to TRBJ2-3; tentatively, D is TRBD2 (5 bases). Per germline, CDR1 SGDLS and CDR2 YYNGEE. V lost 0 bases, J lost 5 bases, and 13 bases lay in between. The CDR3 runs to 15 residues. CDR3 protein: CASSVGGSYGDTQYF. CDR3 nucleotides: TGTGCCAGCAGCGTAGGAGGGAGTTATGGAGATACGCAGTATTTT.

The J gene is TRBJ2-2, the V gene TRBV6-5, with D possibly matching TRBD2 (6 bases). V shed 2 bases and J shed 6 bases, with 13 bases lying between them. Germline V lookup: CDR1 MNHEY, CDR2 SVGAGI. The CDR3 is made up of 15 amino acids. The DNA of the CDR3 is TGTGCCAGCAGTTACGCGGAGGGGTACCCCGGGGAGCTGTTTTTT. Its protein product is CASSYAEGYPGELFF.

This sequence joins TRBV11-2 and TRBJ1-2, with 7 bases fitting TRBD1. The V gene end was trimmed by 5 bases and the J gene end by 2 bases; junction bases not matched to a gene: 8. The CDR3 sequence is 15 residues long. Germline V lookup: CDR1 SGHAT, CDR2 FQNNGV. DNA for the CDR3: TGTGCCAGCAGCCATTTCGACAGGGAAAACTATGGCTACACCTTC. It translates to CASSHFDRENYGYTF.

The rearrangement joins TRBV2 to TRBJ1-5, with D possibly matching TRBD1 (5 bases). This CDR3 has 17 residues. Per the germline V gene, CDR1 is SNHLY and CDR2 is FYNNEI. Between the trimmed V and J ends, which lost 4 bases and 0 bases, there was a span of 16 bases. The CDR3 sequence: CASSASGRGDSNQPQHF. CDR3 coding DNA: TGTGCCAGCAGTGCTTCGGGGCGCGGGGATAGCAATCAGCCCCAGCATTTT.

This chain links TRBV6-6 with TRBJ2-1; weak D call: TRBD2 (5 bases). CDR1 and CDR2 from the germline V gene are MNHNY and SVGAGI (reference sequence). Trimming took 2 bases from V and 4 from J, leaving 9 bases between them. This CDR3 is 14 amino acids long. CDR3 bases: TGTGCCAGCAGTTACACTAGAATGTACAATGAGCAGTTCTTC. This sequence encodes CASSYTRMYNEQFF.

This chain joins TRBV5-1 and TRBJ2-5, with 9 bases aligning to TRBD2. With 4 bases clipped from V and 3 bases from J, the junction kept 4 bases outside the gene matches. This CDR3 has 14 amino acids. The germline V gene encodes CDR1 SGHRS and CDR2 YFSETQ. CDR3 sequence (DNA): TGCGCCAGCAGCGTAATAGCGGGAGAAGAGACCCAGTACTTC. It is translated as CASSVIAGEETQYF.

This chain uses TRBV11-1 with TRBJ1-2; TRBD1 might be the D (6 bases). The germline V gene has CDR1 SGHAT and CDR2 FQDESV (reference sequence). Trimming cost V 7 bases and J 2 bases, with 17 bases left between them. The CDR3 is made up of 15 amino acids. In DNA form, the CDR3 reads TGTGCCAGCACCCCCCCGGGGGGGGGCAACTATGGCTACACCTTC. Translated, it gives CASTPPGGGNYGYTF.

The chain employs TRBV4-1 and TRBJ2-7, with D maybe TRBD1 (7 bases). Trimming stripped 3 bases from V and 2 bases from J, with 23 bases between. The CDR3 has 18 residues. Germline CDR1 and CDR2: MGHRA and YSYEKL. DNA of the CDR3: TGCGCCAGCAGCCATTACATTATCGGGGGACAGCGGGCCTACGAGCAGTACTTC. This encodes CASSHYIIGGQRAYEQYF.

The rearrangement joins TRBV28 to TRBJ2-7, with TRBD1 identical over 8 bases. Germline assignment: CDR1 MDHEN and CDR2 SYDVKM. The CDR3 sequence is 17 residues long. Trimming took 5 bases from V and 2 from J; bases not matched to a gene: 14. The CDR3 loop is CASSPGTGRGLPYEQYF. The CDR3 DNA reads TGTGCCAGCAGTCCAGGGACAGGCCGAGGCCTACCCTACGAGCAGTACTTC.

There are a few counts of this clone. This chain uses TRBV18 with TRBJ1-2, with TRBD1 identical over 8 bases. CDR3 length: 13 residues. After removal of 3 bases from V and 5 bases from J, the junction contained 2 bases not matched to a gene. Germline CDR1 reads KGHSH; CDR2 reads LQKENI. The DNA of the CDR3 is TGTGCCAGCTCACCGGGACAGGAGTATGGCTACACCTTC. Residues: CASSPGQEYGYTF.

The chain joins TRBV7-9 to TRBJ2-1, with TRBD2 matching over 7 bases. The V gene's germline CDR1 is SEHNR and CDR2 FQNEAQ (reference sequence). J was trimmed by 4 bases and V by 0 bases; bases with no gene match: 0. The CDR3 has 14 residues. The CDR3 bases are TGTGCCAGCAGCTTAGCTAGCGGGTACAATGAGCAGTTCTTC. Translation gives CASSLASGYNEQFF.

This clone was recorded a few times. The J gene is TRBJ2-1, the V gene TRBV4-3; possibly TRBD2 for D (6 bases). This CDR3 comprises 15 residues. Germline loops: CDR1 LGHNA, CDR2 YSLEER. Trimming pared 4 bases from V and 5 bases from J, leaving 15 bases between. CDR3 in DNA: TGCGCCAGCAGCCTAGGGACTGCCCCCGACAATGAGCAGTTCTTC. It codes for CASSLGTAPDNEQFF.

This chain joins TRBV15 and TRBJ2-7; 10 bases are shared with TRBD2. The CDR3 is 14 residues long. Germline CDR1 reads LNHNV; CDR2 reads YYDKDF (reference sequence). The ends lost 0 bases at V and 6 bases at J; junction bases unmatched: 2. The CDR3: CATSRDIAGGEQYF. The DNA of the CDR3 is TGTGCCACCAGCAGAGATATAGCGGGGGGCGAGCAGTACTTC.

The chain has TRBV5-4 and TRBJ2-2; no definite D call. The CDR3 loop spans 15 amino acids. Germline V CDR1 and CDR2: SGHNT, YYREEE (reference sequence). Deletions cut 0 bases from V and 4 bases from J, with 10 bases between. CDR3 region: CASSLGAPGTGELFF. The CDR3 DNA is TGTGCCAGCAGCTTGGGAGCCCCGGGCACCGGGGAGCTGTTTTTT.

This chain joins TRBV27 and TRBJ1-2, with D maybe TRBD1 (5 bases). The germline V and J ends were trimmed by 5 bases and 1 base, with 11 bases remaining between them. Germline CDR1 and CDR2: MNHEY and SMNVEV (reference sequence). This CDR3 is built from 14 residues. The CDR3 loop is CASSMGGRNYGYTF. The CDR3 DNA is TGTGCCAGCAGTATGGGGGGACGTAACTATGGCTACACCTTC.

On this clone: A junction boundary mismatches the germline segment, possibly from a read error. As DNA, the CDR3 is TGTGCCATCAGTGAGTCGGGGCAGGGCAGGAAATTT. It yields the protein CAISESGQGRKF. The chain links TRBV10-3 to TRBJ1-1; tentatively, D is TRBD1 (5 bases). The CDR3 is made up of 12 amino acids. Germline CDR1 and CDR2: ENHRY and SYGVKD.

The chain joins TRBV7-2 to TRBJ2-5; a weak D match, TRBD2 (6 bases). The germline V and J ends were trimmed by 7 bases and 4 bases, with 19 bases remaining between them. CDR3 length: 15 residues. Germline CDR1 SGHTA, CDR2 FQGNSA. CDR3 DNA sequence: TGTGCCAGCACCCGAAGTGGGGTGGGGGGAGAGACCCAGTACTTC. This sequence encodes CASTRSGVGGETQYF.

This chain links TRBV4-3 with TRBJ1-2, with 7 bases fitting TRBD1. From germline, CDR1 is LGHNA and CDR2 YSLEER. The CDR3 consists of 14 residues. V lost 1 base, J lost 7 bases, and 6 bases stayed unmatched. The CDR3 region has the DNA TGCGCCAGCAGCCAAGCCACAGGGGTCTCTGGCTACACCTTC. Translated: CASSQATGVSGYTF.